The rows below give T cell receptor beta chains drawn from one sample of a study of shared clonotypes between healthy human individuals. Generated by immunoSEQ multiplex PCR, the TCRdb table keeps only in-frame clones and is missing some. The table has about 490,000 clones, approximately 79% seen once. The sequenced sample consisted of PBMCs. These receptors originate from a woman between 40 and 50 years old in good health. Some clones in this sample may be carry-over from other donors' samples. The CDR3 runs from the conserved cysteine through the conserved F or W. The order of the fields is D gene, clone size, J gene, V gene, CDR3 DNA, CDR3 protein. D genes are given only for firm matches. Size is stated for part of the rows, as once, few or many counts, or as a class when the clone is expanded.

TRBD2 . TRBJ2-1 TRBV29-1 TGCAGCGTTCGCGGGAGTCGTTACAATGAGCAGTTCTTC CSVRGSRYNEQFF
TRBD1 . TRBJ2-7 TRBV28 TGTGCCAGCAGCCTAAGGGGGGACAGGGGGCCTTGGGGGCAGTACTTC CASSLRGDRGPWGQYF
TRBD2 . TRBJ2-5 TRBV7-2 TGTGCCAGCAGCCCAGGACTAGTCGGGGAGACCCAGTACTTC CASSPGLVGETQYF
TRBD1 . TRBJ2-7 TRBV7-2 TGTGCCAGCAGCCCTGACAGGGCCTCCTACGAGCAGTACTTC CASSPDRASYEQYF
. . TRBJ2-3 TRBV5-4 TGTGCCAGCAGCCTTCGACAGGGCACAGATACGCAGTATTTT CASSLRQGTDTQYF
. . TRBJ2-1 TRBV27 TGTGCCAGCAGTACAATAATCCCGTACAATGAGCAGTTCTTC CASSTIIPYNEQFF
. once TRBJ1-5 TRBV19 TGTGCCAGTAGTATGCCCGGACAGTCTAATCAGCCCCAGCATTTT CASSMPGQSNQPQHF
TRBD2 . TRBJ2-7 TRBV19 TGTGCCAGTAGTATTGGCGGCCTAGCGGGAGTCTACGAGCAGTACTTC CASSIGGLAGVYEQYF
TRBD2 . TRBJ2-1 TRBV5-1 TGCGCCAGCAGCTTTGGGACTAGCGGGATAACATACAATGAGCAGTTCTTC CASSFGTSGITYNEQFF
. . TRBJ2-5 TRBV7-9 TGTGCCAGCAGCTTAGGAAGGACCCCCCAAGAGACCCAGTACTTC CASSLGRTPQETQYF
. . TRBJ1-2 TRBV28 TGTGCCAGCAGAACCACAGGGAACTATGGCTACACCTTC CASRTTGNYGYTF
. . TRBJ2-5 TRBV21-1 TGTGCCAGCAGCAACACAAGGAACAGGGTGAGGGAGACCCAGTACTTC CASSNTRNRVRETQYF
. . TRBJ2-3 TRBV5-1 TGCGCCAGCCAAGAGGGTCTAAACACAGATACGCAGTATTTT CASQEGLNTDTQYF
TRBD2 . TRBJ2-3 TRBV6-6 TGTGCCAGCAGTAGTTCTAGCGGGAGAGATACGCAGTATTTT CASSSSSGRDTQYF
. once TRBJ2-7 TRBV5-4 TGTGCCAGCAGCAACTATGAGGCCTACGAGCAGTACTTC CASSNYEAYEQYF
. . TRBJ2-4 TRBV28 TGTGCCAGCGGCGCAGGGAGAAACATTCAGTACTTC CASGAGRNIQYF
. many TRBJ2-7 TRBV5-4 TGTGCCAGCAGCCCTTACCAAACCTACGAGCAGTACTTC CASSPYQTYEQYF
. . TRBJ2-7 TRBV5-1 TGCGCCAGCAGCTTGGGATCTAGCGATGTATCCTACGAGCAGTACTTC CASSLGSSDVSYEQYF
. . TRBJ2-3 TRBV6-6 TGTGCCAGCAGCTACAGTAGAGATACGCAGTATTTT CASSYSRDTQYF
. . TRBJ2-2 TRBV7-2 TGTGCCAGCAGCCGAGGCGGCGGGTTGACCGGGGAGCTGTTTTTT CASSRGGGLTGELFF